A selection of T cell receptor beta chains follows, all from one sample in a study of CD8 T cells in Susac syndrome. TCRdb recomputed calls from the immunoSEQ multiplex PCR reads with MiXCR, one row per CDR3 protein. The repertoire includes 150,000 or so distinct CDR3 sequences, more than 90% of them detected once, and about 0.13% sits in the top ten. Sequencing was carried out using CD4+ T cells from PBMCs. These receptors all come from a human donor in good health. The conserved cysteine and the conserved F or W are not part of the CDR3 here. Each record gives: J gene, V gene, CDR3 protein.

J: TRBJ2-5; V: TRBV5-1; CDR3: ASSLVPGETQY
J: TRBJ2-5; V: TRBV9; CDR3: ASSFSGSQETQY
J: TRBJ1-6; V: TRBV20-1; CDR3: SARDRGGDNSPLH
J: TRBJ2-7; V: TRBV2; CDR3: ASRPLGDEQY
J: TRBJ2-7; V: TRBV2; CDR3: ASREGLAGMQY
J: TRBJ1-4; V: TRBV12-3/TRBV12-4; CDR3: ASSLNEKLF
J: TRBJ2-2; V: TRBV20-1; CDR3: SAGTSGTGELF
J: TRBJ1-1; V: TRBV7-3; CDR3: ASSLSGGAGATEAF
J: TRBJ1-1; V: TRBV29-1; CDR3: SSSPGPTEAF
J: TRBJ2-5; V: TRBV6-2/TRBV6-3; CDR3: ASSVDWGAETQY
J: TRBJ2-7; V: TRBV20-1; CDR3: SARDQGNRVHEQY
J: TRBJ1-4; V: TRBV29-1; CDR3: SAWTGGGEKLF